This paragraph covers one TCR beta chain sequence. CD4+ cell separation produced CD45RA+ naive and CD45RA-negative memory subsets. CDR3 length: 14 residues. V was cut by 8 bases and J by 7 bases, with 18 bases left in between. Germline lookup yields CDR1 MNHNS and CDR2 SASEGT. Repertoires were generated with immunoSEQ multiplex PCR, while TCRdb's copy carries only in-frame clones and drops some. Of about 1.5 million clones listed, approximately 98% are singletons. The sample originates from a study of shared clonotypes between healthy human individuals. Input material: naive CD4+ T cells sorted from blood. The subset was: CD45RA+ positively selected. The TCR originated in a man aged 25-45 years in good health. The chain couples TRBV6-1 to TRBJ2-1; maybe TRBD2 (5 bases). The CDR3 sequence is CASYGGSPRNEQFF. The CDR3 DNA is TGTGCCAGCTATGGTGGGAGCCCCCGGAATGAGCAGTTCTTC.